This T cell receptor (beta chain) was identified during a study of blood T cell repertoires in COVID-19. On the study more broadly: Acute-phase and convalescent COVID-19 samples originated in the United States, Italy and Spain. T cells, B-cell-depleted T cells, or PBMCs provided the cDNA or gDNA that served as material.

In the study's own analysis: Counts of nucleated cells, estimated from reference gene primer amplification, were obtained. The protocol was immunoSEQ multiplex PCR, while the TCRdb copy is restricted to in-frame clones and leaves out a portion. That table furnishes V, J and clone size, whereas the DNA furnished D and trimming. The sample carries 150,000 to 200,000 clones, over 75% recorded once. The sequencing sample was made of peripheral blood. This receptor was obtained from a woman aged 70-85 years with acute or convalescent COVID-19.

This CDR3 reads CASGTGQGRYF. CDR3 DNA sequence: TGTGCCAGCGGAACGGGACAGGGCCGGTACTTC. The chain links TRBV28 to TRBJ2-7, with 9 bases that match TRBD1. J was trimmed by 12 bases and V by 8 bases; bases with no gene match: 8. The CDR3 sequence is 11 residues long. Germline-derived CDR1 and CDR2 are MDHEN and SYDVKM.